This T cell receptor (beta chain) was recovered during a study of OX40 agonist ivuxolimab in advanced cancers. Per the germline V gene, CDR1 is SGHVS and CDR2 is FNYEAQ. V lost 2 bases and J lost 0, with 28 bases in between. The CDR3 spans 21 residues. Only in-frame clones appear in the TCRdb table, and some are missing; sequencing was by immunoSEQ multiplex PCR. Of approximately 42,000 clones listed, roughly 86% were seen once; the top ten hold 15% to 20%. The V call is TRBV7-6, the J call TRBJ1-1; no firm D call. This receptor was obtained from an adult with an advanced solid tumor such as melanoma, head and neck, liver or kidney cancer. The sample in question was CD4+ or CD8+ T cells sorted from blood, obtained in a trial of the OX40 agonist ivuxolimab. This CDR3 reads CASSLPNDGLGGGPLNTEAFF. The CDR3 DNA reads as TGTGCCAGCAGCTTACCTAACGACGGACTGGGTGGCGGACCGCTGAACACTGAAGCTTTCTTT.